This is a list of T cell receptor beta chains from one sample in a study of T cell repertoires in cytomegalovirus infection. One entry per CDR3 protein results from TCRdb running MiXCR on the reads. This sample has about 600,000 distinct CDR3 sequences, with less than 25% found just once. The sample consisted of CD8+ T cells from PBMCs. These TCRs come from a human donor in good health (CMV status not recorded). Some clones in this sample may be carry-over from other donors' samples. Both conserved end residues are part of each CDR3. Each record gives: J gene, clone size, V gene, D gene, CDR3 protein, CDR3 DNA. A D gene is named only where the DNA matches it firmly. The size entry is marked missing in some rows and otherwise reads once, few, many or a size class.

>TRBJ1-2|many|TRBV6-2/TRBV6-3|TRBD1
CASSYSKTGDYGYTF
TGTGCCAGCAGTTACTCGAAGACAGGGGACTATGGCTACACCTTC
>TRBJ2-1|.|TRBV19|.
CASTPGSWGDEQFF
TGTGCCAGTACGCCGGGCTCCTGGGGGGATGAGCAGTTCTTC
>TRBJ2-1|many|TRBV28|.
CASSLDTSYNEQFF
TGTGCCAGCAGTTTAGACACCTCCTACAATGAGCAGTTCTTC
>TRBJ1-5|.|TRBV20-1|.
CSARDRGNQPQHF
TGCAGTGCTAGAGATCGAGGTAATCAGCCCCAGCATTTT
>TRBJ2-1|.|TRBV4-1|.
CASSQDTRIEQFF
TGCGCCAGCAGCCAAGATACGCGGATTGAGCAGTTCTTC
>TRBJ1-6|few|TRBV13|TRBD1
CASRDGDRGSPLHF
TGTGCCAGCAGGGACGGGGACAGAGGTTCACCCCTCCACTTT
>TRBJ2-2|.|TRBV6-4|TRBD2
CASSPTSGTNTGELFF
TGTGCCAGCAGCCCCACTAGCGGGACGAACACCGGGGAGCTGTTTTTT
>TRBJ2-1|many|TRBV7-2|TRBD2
CASSPAGADEQFF
TGTGCCAGCAGCCCAGCGGGGGCCGATGAGCAGTTCTTC
>TRBJ2-2|many|TRBV4-1|TRBD2
CASSQASGGAWTGELFF
TGCGCCAGCAGCCAAGCTAGCGGGGGGGCCTGGACCGGGGAGCTGTTTTTT
>TRBJ2-3|once|TRBV6-2/TRBV6-3|.
CASEGLASTDTQYF
TGTGCCAGCGAGGGACTCGCAAGCACAGATACGCAGTATTTT
>TRBJ1-1|.|TRBV7-6|TRBD1
CANSPPIDRVNTEAFF
TGTGCCAACAGTCCGCCCATCGACAGGGTGAACACTGAAGCTTTCTTT
>TRBJ2-1|few|TRBV20-1|TRBD2
CSARDLERGSSYNEQFF
TGCAGTGCTAGAGATTTGGAGCGGGGGAGCTCCTACAATGAGCAGTTCTTC
>TRBJ1-5|many|TRBV7-9|TRBD1
CASSLDRGHQPQHF
TGTGCCAGCAGCCTCGACAGGGGGCACCAGCCCCAGCATTTT
>TRBJ1-2|.|TRBV7-6|.
CASSPGHANYGYTF
TGTGCCAGCAGCCCCGGACATGCCAACTATGGCTACACCTTC
>TRBJ2-1|few|TRBV6-1|TRBD1
CASIGQVRSYNEQFF
TGTGCCAGCATCGGACAGGTCCGCTCCTACAATGAGCAGTTCTTC
>TRBJ2-7|.|TRBV29-1|TRBD1
CSVLTGGGYEQYF
TGCAGCGTTCTGACAGGGGGTGGCTACGAGCAGTACTTC